A single sample is the source of the 5 T cell receptor beta chains below, sequenced in a study. Cells sorted as Tregs were CD4+, CD25+ and CD127-/low. Via MiXCR, TCRdb re-called the 5' RACE reads, giving one row per CDR3 protein. Of approximately 7,000 distinct CDR3 sequences listed, around 70% are singletons. The sample was tumor-infiltrating Tregs sorted from the breast tumor. These receptors were collected from a female donor with breast cancer.

V usage is TRBV11-2 and J usage is TRBJ2-2; either TRBD1 or TRBD2 may supply D (5 bases each). Trimming cost V 8 bases and J 6 bases, with 10 bases left between them. CDR1 is SGHAT, CDR2 FQNNGV, per germline. The CDR3 sequence is 12 residues long. The CDR3 reads CASGRDPGELFF. CDR3 DNA: TGTGCCAGCGGTCGGGACCCCGGGGAGCTGTTTTTT.

The genes are TRBV6-5 and TRBJ2-5; D gene uncertain. The CDR3 has 14 residues. Germline V lookup: CDR1 MNHEY, CDR2 SVGAGI. V gave up 0 bases and J gave up 4 bases, with 9 bases separating them. Written as DNA, the CDR3 is TGTGCCAGCAGTTACTCTCCCTTGGGAGAGACCCAGTACTTC. Its translation: CASSYSPLGETQYF.

CDR3 region: CASSSGMTNQPQHF. Written as DNA, the CDR3 is TGTGCCAGCAGCTCCGGGATGACTAATCAGCCCCAGCATTTT. The rearrangement uses TRBV11-2 and TRBJ1-5; D unresolved. Germline V gene data show CDR1 as SGHAT and CDR2 as FQNNGV. This CDR3 comprises 14 residues. V lost 4 bases and J lost 4, with 11 bases in between.

The genes are TRBV11-1 and TRBJ2-7; 8 positions match TRBD2. With 7 bases clipped from V and 2 bases from J, the junction kept 16 bases outside the gene matches. Looked up from germline, CDR1 is SGHAT and CDR2 is FQDESV (reference sequence). This CDR3 is 17 amino acids long. Here the CDR3 reads CASNSGGGLGQTYEQYF. CDR3 in DNA: TGTGCCAGCAACTCCGGGGGGGGACTAGGCCAGACCTACGAGCAGTACTTC. Together with reference TRBV11-1 and TRBJ2-7, the CDR3 gives the full variable domain: EAEVAQSPRYKITEKSQAVAFWCDPISGHATLYWYRQILGQGPELLVQFQDESVVDDSQLPKDRFSAERLKGVDSTLKIQPAELGDSAMYLCASNSGGGLGQTYEQYFGPGTRLTVT.

V is TRBV20-1 and J is TRBJ2-1; 11 positions match TRBD2. This CDR3 is 15 amino acids long. Germline V gene data show CDR1 as DFQATT and CDR2 as SNEGSKA (reference sequence). V shed 4 bases, J shed 10 bases, and the junction held 12 bases outside the gene matches. The CDR3 sequence: CSATYSGGAHREQFF. DNA for the CDR3: TGCAGTGCTACCTATAGCGGGGGGGCCCACAGGGAGCAGTTCTTC.